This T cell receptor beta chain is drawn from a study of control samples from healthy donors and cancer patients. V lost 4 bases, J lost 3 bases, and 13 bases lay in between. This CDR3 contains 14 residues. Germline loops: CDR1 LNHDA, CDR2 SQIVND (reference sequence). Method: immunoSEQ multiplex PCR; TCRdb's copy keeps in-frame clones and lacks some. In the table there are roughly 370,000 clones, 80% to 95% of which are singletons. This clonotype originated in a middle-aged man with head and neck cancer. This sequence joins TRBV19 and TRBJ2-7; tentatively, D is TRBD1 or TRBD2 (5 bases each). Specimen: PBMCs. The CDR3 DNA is TGTGCCAGTAGTAGCCCCGGGACCCACTACGAGCAGTACTTC. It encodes CASSSPGTHYEQYF. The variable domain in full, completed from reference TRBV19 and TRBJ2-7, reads DGGITQSPKYLFRKEGQNVTLSCEQNLNHDAMYWYRQDPGQGLRLIYYSQIVNDFQKGDIAEGYSVSREKKESFPLTVTSAQKNPTAFYLCASSSPGTHYEQYFGPGTRLTVT.